The rows below give T cell receptor beta chains drawn from one sample of a study of blood T cell repertoires in COVID-19. Repertoires were generated with immunoSEQ multiplex PCR, while TCRdb's copy carries only in-frame clones and drops some. The data hold tens of thousands of clones, with more than 80% observed a single time. Sequencing was done on a sample of peripheral blood. The receptors shown here come from a woman older than 75 with acute or convalescent COVID-19. Each CDR3 is given with its conserved first and last residue. A D gene is named only where the DNA matches it firmly. The listing skips clone size in some rows; elsewhere it reads once, few, many or a size class.

J	D	V	size	DNA	CDR3
TRBJ2-7	TRBD2	TRBV7-8	many	TGTGCCAGCACCCGTAGGGACTATGACTACGAGCAGTACTTC	CASTRRDYDYEQYF
TRBJ2-5	TRBD2	TRBV2	NA	TGTGCCAGCAGATGGACTAGCGCCCAAGAGACCCAGTACTTC	CASRWTSAQETQYF
TRBJ1-6	NA	TRBV6-5	NA	TGTGCCAGCAGTTACTCTAGTAGCTCCTATAATTCACCCCTCCACTTT	CASSYSSSSYNSPLHF
TRBJ2-1	NA	TRBV20-1	NA	TGCAGTGCGGGTGTAGCTGAGCAGTTCTTC	CSAGVAEQFF
TRBJ1-2	NA	TRBV7-2	NA	TGTGCCAGCAGCCTCCGGAGGCCTCAAAACTATGGCTACACCTTC	CASSLRRPQNYGYTF
TRBJ1-1	NA	TRBV12-3/TRBV12-4	NA	TGTGCCAGCAGTTTGCAGGTATACACTGAAGCTTTCTTT	CASSLQVYTEAFF
TRBJ2-1	TRBD2	TRBV2	NA	TGTGCCAGCAGGGAGACTAGCGGAGGGGAGCAGTTCTTC	CASRETSGGEQFF
TRBJ2-1	TRBD2	TRBV19	NA	TGTGCCAGTAGTATTGGACTAGCGGGAATATATGAGCAGTTCTTC	CASSIGLAGIYEQFF
TRBJ1-2	NA	TRBV7-3	NA	TGTGCCAGCAGCTTATCCCGACAGGACTATGGCTACACCTTC	CASSLSRQDYGYTF
TRBJ2-2	NA	TRBV27	NA	TGTGCCAGCAGTTTACAAGCTCTCACCGGGGAGCTGTTTTTT	CASSLQALTGELFF
TRBJ2-5	TRBD1	TRBV4-1	once	TGCGCCAGCAGCCAAGAGGGGGACAGATACCAAGAGACCCAGTACTTC	CASSQEGDRYQETQYF
TRBJ2-1	TRBD2	TRBV10-3	NA	TGTGCCATCAGTGAGTCGGGAAGCGGGGGGGCCTATGAGCAGTTCTTC	CAISESGSGGAYEQFF
TRBJ2-5	NA	TRBV3-1/TRBV3-2	NA	TGTGCCAGCAGCCTATCCGGGACTCGCGGAGAGACCCAGTACTTC	CASSLSGTRGETQYF
TRBJ1-1	NA	TRBV10-3	NA	TGTGCCATCAGCGCCGGAGGGGGGGTGGACACTGAAGCTTTCTTT	CAISAGGGVDTEAFF